The following is a T cell receptor (beta chain) sequence with its context. Its antigen remains unidentified. This entry comes from a study of OX40 agonist ivuxolimab in advanced cancers. About the study: A mean age of roughly 60 years, range roughly 23 to 85, was recorded, and over 65% were male. Two cutaneous melanoma patients and one hepatocellular carcinoma patient, three in all, had partial responses.

Using immunoSEQ multiplex PCR, the repertoire was profiled, and TCRdb retains in-frame clones only, with some absent. The sample holds tens of thousands of clones; 89% are singletons and the top ten take over 9.5%. General study results and limits: People who partly responded at 0.1-3.0 mg/kg had some of the least clonal expansion seen.

This CDR3 has 15 amino acids. Trimming cost V 6 bases and J 5 bases; bases outside gene matches: 6. The germline V gene has CDR1 MNHNY and CDR2 SVGAGI (reference sequence). No patient had autoimmune disease or received systemic immunosuppression. The sample was CD4+ or CD8+ T cells sorted from blood, taken in a trial of the OX40 agonist ivuxolimab. The chain employs TRBV6-6 and TRBJ2-2, with TRBD1 identical over 10 bases. This clonotype originated in an adult with an advanced solid tumor such as melanoma, head and neck, liver or kidney cancer. The CDR3 here is CASRSTGGGTGELFF. The CDR3 DNA reads TGTGCCAGCAGATCGACAGGGGGCGGGACCGGGGAGCTGTTTTTT.